This TCR beta chain was profiled in a study of T cells in women clearing cervical HPV infection. Overall study findings and caveats: A classifier using richness and V gene abundances reached an AUC of over 0.75. It is unknown whether associations predate infection; no effector/memory or HPV-specific sorting.

Dot-blot hybridization genotyped cervical HPV amplified with MY09/MY11 PCR. As for this clone: Its antigen is unidentified.

Method: immunoSEQ multiplex PCR; TCRdb's copy keeps in-frame clones and lacks some. Its table lists roughly 21,000 clones. This TCR was sampled from a woman aged 18 to 75 with a cervical HPV16 infection that either progressed to CIN3+ or cleared (not recorded which). The sequenced sample was blood buffy coat.

The DNA read from the CDR3 is TGTGCCAGCAGTGAGATTCCAAGAGGGGAGACC. This gives the protein CASSEIPRGET. The complete CDR3 sequence is CASSEIPRGETQYF. This chain uses TRBV6-1 with TRBJ2-5; a possible D gene is TRBD2 (5 bases). The sequence runs out 3 residues before the end of the CDR3; the remainder is reconstructed from the germline J gene. This CDR3 has 14 residues. The V and J ends lost 3 bases and 5 bases respectively, with 13 bases between them. Germline CDR1 reads MNHNS; CDR2 reads SASEGT.